The 14 T cell receptor beta chains below were found in one sample sequenced in a study of T cell changes during pregnancy in multiple sclerosis. The protocol was immunoSEQ multiplex PCR, while the TCRdb copy is restricted to in-frame clones and leaves out a portion. Altogether about 36,000 clones are present, more than 70% being singletons, with the ten largest covering roughly 0.56%. The specimen was CD4+ T cells from peripheral blood mononuclear cells, collected in the first trimester of pregnancy. These receptors were taken from a female donor with multiple sclerosis, enrolled in a pregnancy study.

The chain combines TRBV18 with TRBJ2-5; tentative D call: TRBD2 (6 bases). With 3 bases removed from V and 3 bases from J, the gap between germline ends came to 11 bases. This CDR3 is built from 14 residues. In germline, CDR1 is KGHSH, CDR2 LQKENI. CDR3 sequence reads: CASSPRLGEETQYF. The CDR3, as DNA: TGTGCCAGCTCACCTCGACTAGGGGAAGAGACCCAGTACTTC.

This chain links TRBV2 with TRBJ2-6, with D perhaps matching TRBD1 (6 bases). The CDR3 loop spans 15 amino acids. Trimming shortened V by 3 bases and J by 4 bases, and 10 bases separated the two germline ends. Germline lookup yields CDR1 SNHLY and CDR2 FYNNEI. Here the CDR3 reads CASSDQGQGANVLTF. CDR3 DNA sequence: TGTGCCAGCAGTGATCAGGGGCAGGGGGCCAACGTCCTGACTTTC. Full variable domain (rest looked up from reference TRBV2 and TRBJ2-6): EPEVTQTPSHQVTQMGQEVILRCVPISNHLYFYWYRQILGQKVEFLVSFYNNEISEKSEIFDDQFSVERPDGSNFTLKIRSTKLEDSAMYFCASSDQGQGANVLTFGAGSRLTVL.

The rearrangement joins TRBV11-1 to TRBJ2-2; 8 positions agree with TRBD2. After removal of 5 bases from V and 5 bases from J, the junction contained 7 bases not matched to a gene. This CDR3 spans 15 amino acids. Germline assignment: CDR1 SGHAT and CDR2 FQDESV (reference sequence). CDR3 DNA: TGTGCCAGCAGCCACGGGACTAGGTTGACCGGGGAGCTGTTTTTT. As protein: CASSHGTRLTGELFF. Full variable domain (remainder filled in from reference TRBV11-1 and TRBJ2-2): EAEVAQSPRYKITEKSQAVAFWCDPISGHATLYWYRQILGQGPELLVQFQDESVVDDSQLPKDRFSAERLKGVDSTLKIQPAELGDSAMYLCASSHGTRLTGELFFGEGSRLTVL.

The CDR3 bases are TGTGCCAGTAGGTGGGGACAGGAGCTGAATCAGCCCCAGCATTTT. It codes for CASRWGQELNQPQHF. The chain has TRBV19 and TRBJ1-5; 8 nucleotides match TRBD1. V lost 6 bases to trimming and J lost 4 bases; unmatched junction nucleotides: 8. The germline CDR1 and CDR2 sequences are LNHDA and SQIVND (reference sequence). This CDR3 region has 15 residues.

The chain has TRBV27 and TRBJ1-1; 8 bases are a match to TRBD1. CDR1 is MNHEY and CDR2 is SMNVEV in the germline V gene (reference sequence). The V and J ends lost 5 bases and 2 bases, in that order; junction bases with no gene match: 7. This CDR3 spans 15 amino acids. This CDR3 reads CASSLHGQGNTEAFF. In DNA, the CDR3 is TGTGCCAGCAGTCTTCACGGACAGGGAAACACTGAAGCTTTCTTT.

This chain uses TRBV5-4 with TRBJ1-3, with D perhaps TRBD1 (5 bases). Germline CDR1 is SGHNT and CDR2 is YYREEE (reference sequence). The CDR3 has 17 residues. V dropped 0 bases and J dropped 0 bases, with 13 bases sitting between them. DNA of the CDR3: TGTGCCAGCAGCTTGGCCTCTCTCGGGGGCTCTGGAAACACCATATATTTT. The encoded protein is CASSLASLGGSGNTIYF.

The rearrangement joins TRBV14 to TRBJ2-3, with a tentative D call TRBD2 (6 bases). V was pared by 5 bases and J by 3 bases, with 15 bases between. In germline, CDR1 is SGHDN, CDR2 FVKESK. The CDR3 runs 15 residues. The CDR3 reads CASSWGGAGTDTQYF. The CDR3 DNA follows: TGTGCCAGCAGCTGGGGCGGGGCGGGAACAGATACGCAGTATTTT. Looking up the rest from reference TRBV14 and TRBJ2-3 gives the full variable domain: EAGVTQFPSHSVIEKGQTVTLRCDPISGHDNLYWYRRVMGKEIKFLLHFVKESKQDESGMPNNRFLAERTGGTYSTLKVQPAELEDSGVYFCASSWGGAGTDTQYFGPGTRLTVL.

This chain connects TRBV7-9 to TRBJ1-1, with 9 positions matching TRBD1. With 3 bases clipped from V and 4 bases from J, the junction kept 9 bases outside the gene matches. CDR3 size: 16 residues. CDR1 SEHNR and CDR2 FQNEAQ come from the germline V gene (reference sequence). In DNA form, the CDR3 reads TGTGCCAGCAGCTTCATTACCGGGACAGGGAGCACTGAAGCTTTCTTT. Protein sequence: CASSFITGTGSTEAFF.

This chain uses TRBV5-5 with TRBJ2-7, with 11 bases aligning to TRBD2. V lost 2 bases and J lost 4; bases outside the gene matches: 2. The CDR3 is 14 residues long. Germline assignment: CDR1 SGHKS and CDR2 YYEKEE (reference sequence). For the CDR3, the DNA is TGTGCCAGCAGCTTCGCTAGCGGGGGGTACGAGCAGTACTTC. It encodes CASSFASGGYEQYF.

The gene calls are TRBV11-2 and TRBJ1-4; possibly TRBD1 for D (5 bases). The V gene's germline CDR1 is SGHAT and CDR2 FQNNGV. Between the trimmed V and J ends, which lost 6 bases and 6 bases, there was a span of 20 bases. The CDR3 runs 16 residues. The DNA of the CDR3 is TGTGCCAGCAGAACCAATTGGGGGAGCGGGGATGAAAAACTGTTTTTT. Its protein product is CASRTNWGSGDEKLFF.

The chain uses TRBV6-1 and TRBJ1-5; D is unclear. Germline values: CDR1 MNHNS, CDR2 SASEGT. The V and J ends lost 4 bases and 5 bases respectively, with 9 bases between them. CDR3 length: 13 amino acids. The CDR3 DNA reads TGTGCCAGCAGTGCGGAGAGGGATCAGCCCCAGCATTTT. Amino acid sequence: CASSAERDQPQHF.

This chain links TRBV7-2 with TRBJ1-2; D gene ambiguous. Germline lookup yields CDR1 SGHTA and CDR2 FQGNSA. Trimming removed 5 bases at V and 4 bases at J, with 17 bases between. This CDR3 is built from 15 residues. The CDR3 DNA reads TGTGCCAGCAGCATAGATCCCGCCCGAGCCTATGGCTACACCTTC. It is translated as CASSIDPARAYGYTF.

The chain combines TRBV30 with TRBJ2-7; D is possibly TRBD1 (5 bases). The V and J ends lost 5 bases and 2 bases respectively, with 25 bases between them. The V gene's germline CDR1 is GTSNPN and CDR2 SVGIG (reference sequence). The CDR3 has 17 residues. The CDR3 spells CAWGAGKWTETTYEQYF. In DNA form, the CDR3 reads TGTGCCTGGGGGGCCGGCAAATGGACCGAAACCACCTACGAGCAGTACTTC.

The chain has TRBV27 and TRBJ1-1, with TRBD1 as a possible D gene (6 bases). The CDR3 extends over 16 amino acids. V was clipped by 5 bases and J by 14 bases, with 30 bases between them. From germline, CDR1 is MNHEY and CDR2 SMNVEV (reference sequence). CDR3 sequence: CASSPSKPLDSLQIFF. CDR3 DNA sequence: TGTGCCAGCAGTCCCTCTAAACCCCTGGACAGTCTTCAAATCTTCTTT.